This T cell receptor (beta chain) comes out of a study of OX40 agonist ivuxolimab in advanced cancers. Overall study context: With ivuxolimab, an agonistic anti-OX40 (CD134) antibody, patients were treated. Of the patients, three showed partial responses, one with hepatocellular carcinoma and two with cutaneous melanoma. Study results and caveats: Low normalized T-cell clonal expansion was additionally recorded for some nonresponders.

Of note for this clone: Antigen unknown.

Trimming left V 0 bases short and J 2 bases short, with 11 bases between. Looked up from germline, CDR1 is KGHSH and CDR2 is LQKENI. CDR3 length: 15 amino acids. Here immunoSEQ multiplex PCR was the method, and the copy in TCRdb shows in-frame clones only, minus some. The sample lists about 44,000 clones, roughly 94% occurring once. This rearrangement joins TRBV18 to TRBJ2-7; TRBD2 is a possible D gene (5 bases). This TCR was sampled from an adult with an advanced solid tumor such as melanoma, head and neck, liver or kidney cancer. The sample was CD4+ or CD8+ T cells sorted from blood, taken in a trial of the OX40 agonist ivuxolimab. CDR3 amino acids: CASSPPVVATYEQYF. The CDR3 DNA is TGTGCCAGCTCACCACCGGTCGTAGCGACCTACGAGCAGTACTTC.